These T cell receptor beta chains were read from a single sample in a study of shared clonotypes between healthy human individuals. Measured with immunoSEQ multiplex PCR; TCRdb has only the in-frame clones, and not every one. This table holds some 200,000 clones, about 93% found once. Sequenced: naive CD4+ T cells sorted from blood. The receptors come from a woman aged 25 to 39 in good health. The CDR3 runs from the conserved cysteine through the conserved F or W. The D gene is left open where the match is weak. For some rows the clone size is stated as once, few or many, or as a class when expanded; others skip it.

d_call,cdr3_length,j_call,v_call,clone_size,cdr3_nt,cdr3_aa
-,13,TRBJ2-7,TRBV9,-,TGTGCCAGCAGCGTTGGGACCCACTACGAGCAGTACTTC,CASSVGTHYEQYF
-,16,TRBJ2-1,TRBV15,-,TGTGCCACCAGCAGAGATCGGGTGGACGTGGTACTCGAGCAGTTCTTC,CATSRDRVDVVLEQFF
-,15,TRBJ1-3,TRBV4-1,-,TGCGCCAGCAGCCGCTTGGGGACAACTGGAAACACCATATATTTT,CASSRLGTTGNTIYF
-,14,TRBJ1-2,TRBV5-1,once,TGCGCCAGCAGCTTGGCTTTCTCGAACTATGGCTACACCTTC,CASSLAFSNYGYTF
TRBD1,16,TRBJ1-6,TRBV28,-,TGTGCCAGCAGCCCCTTAGGACAGGACTATAATTCACCCCTCCACTTT,CASSPLGQDYNSPLHF
TRBD1,14,TRBJ1-2,TRBV10-3,-,TGTGCCATCAGAGGGGACAGGGAGGCGAATGGCTACACCTTC,CAIRGDREANGYTF
-,12,TRBJ2-5,TRBV14,-,TGTGCCAGCAGAATGGATGGGGAGACCCAGTACTTC,CASRMDGETQYF
-,13,TRBJ2-7,TRBV29-1,-,TGCAGCGTTGTGCAAAGTTCCACCTACGAGCAGTACTTC,CSVVQSSTYEQYF
TRBD2,16,TRBJ2-7,TRBV6-5,-,TGTGCCAGCAGTTACTCCATACTAGCGGGAGGCCACGAGCAGTACTTC,CASSYSILAGGHEQYF
TRBD2,15,TRBJ2-4,TRBV2,-,TGTGCCAGCAGCGGGACTAGCGGGAGTTGGGACATTCAGTACTTC,CASSGTSGSWDIQYF
-,13,TRBJ2-7,TRBV28,-,TGTGCCAGCACCTCCAGGGGAAGGTACGAGCAGTACTTC,CASTSRGRYEQYF
-,14,TRBJ2-7,TRBV19,-,TGTGCCAGTAGCACTTCTCGGGAGTTTGAAGAGCAGTACTTC,CASSTSREFEEQYF
TRBD2,13,TRBJ2-7,TRBV28,-,TGTGCCGCTAGCGGGAGTAATATCGTCGAGCAGTACTTC,CAASGSNIVEQYF
TRBD1,17,TRBJ1-4,TRBV5-1,-,TGCGCCAGCAGCGCTGGACAGGGGCTCGCAACTAATGAAAAACTGTTTTTT,CASSAGQGLATNEKLFF
TRBD1,11,TRBJ2-4,TRBV6-5,-,TGTGCCAGCAGTAATGGACAGGGGGAGTACTTC,CASSNGQGEYF
-,14,TRBJ1-2,TRBV27,-,TGTGCCAGCAGTCCAGGACACTTGAACTATGGCTACACCTTC,CASSPGHLNYGYTF
TRBD1,15,TRBJ1-2,TRBV28,once,TGTGCCAGCAGTGGGGGACAGGGGCCATCCTATGGCTACACCTTC,CASSGGQGPSYGYTF
-,15,TRBJ1-1,TRBV10-2,-,TGCGCCAGCAGAGGCCGGGAGGGGCTAAACACTGAAGCTTTCTTT,CASRGREGLNTEAFF
-,14,TRBJ2-5,TRBV25-1,-,TGTGCCAGCAGCGGTAGAGGACGCCAAGAGACCCAGTACTTC,CASSGRGRQETQYF
-,18,TRBJ1-4,TRBV18,-,TGTGCCAGCTCTCGTCCACCGTGGGACACTGCAACTAATGAAAAACTGTTTTTT,CASSRPPWDTATNEKLFF
TRBD2,15,TRBJ2-7,TRBV5-1,once,TGCGCCAGCAGCTGGACTAGCGCGAGCTCCTACGAGCAGTACTTC,CASSWTSASSYEQYF
TRBD2,15,TRBJ2-7,TRBV4-2,-,TGTGCCAGCAGCCTCCCTAGCGGGAGGGCCGAGGAGCAGTACTTC,CASSLPSGRAEEQYF
-,13,TRBJ1-2,TRBV28,few,TGTGCCAGCAGTGCCCAGGGGCTCTATGGCTACACCTTC,CASSAQGLYGYTF
TRBD1,13,TRBJ2-5,TRBV19,-,TGTGCCAGTAGCCTCACAGGGGTAGAGACCCAGTACTTC,CASSLTGVETQYF
TRBD1,15,TRBJ1-1,TRBV6-1,-,TGTGCCAGCATAAGTGACAGGGGATTGAACACTGAAGCTTTCTTT,CASISDRGLNTEAFF
TRBD2,18,TRBJ2-2,TRBV4-1,-,TGCGCCAGCAGCCAACCCTTCGGGCTAGCGGGGGCCACCGGGGAGCTGTTTTTT,CASSQPFGLAGATGELFF
TRBD2,16,TRBJ2-5,TRBV5-1,-,TGCGCCAGTAGTATCGGGACTAGCGGGAGTTTAGAGACCCAGTACTTC,CASSIGTSGSLETQYF
-,15,TRBJ2-7,TRBV7-8,few,TGTGCCAGCAGCTTAGCGGCGGAGAGCTCCTACGAGCAGTACTTC,CASSLAAESSYEQYF
-,14,TRBJ1-2,TRBV18,-,TGTGCCAGCTCACCGTCTCGGCAGACTTATGGCTACACCTTC,CASSPSRQTYGYTF
-,16,TRBJ1-1,TRBV30,-,TGTGCCTGCCATTGGCCTGTATATCCCCTAAACACTGAAGCTTTCTTT,CACHWPVYPLNTEAFF
-,12,TRBJ1-2,TRBV14,-,TGTGCCAGCAGCCCTCAGGGCTGGCGCTACACCTTC,CASSPQGWRYTF
TRBD2,16,TRBJ2-7,TRBV28,-,TGTGCCAGCAGTTCCTTACCGAGCGGGAGGTCCTACGAGCAGTACTTC,CASSSLPSGRSYEQYF
TRBD1,12,TRBJ2-7,TRBV7-2,-,TGTGCCAGCAGCCGGGACAGAGGCGAGCAGTACTTC,CASSRDRGEQYF
-,14,TRBJ1-1,TRBV11-2,once,TGTGCCAGCAGCTTATATCTACAGAACACTGAAGCTTTCTTT,CASSLYLQNTEAFF
-,16,TRBJ2-7,TRBV6-5,-,TGTGCCAGCAGTTACACTATGGAGACAGGGACTTACGAGCAGTACTTC,CASSYTMETGTYEQYF
TRBD1,17,TRBJ2-3,TRBV5-1,once,TGCGCCAGCAGCTGGCAGATTGGGGGACAGGGAACAGATACGCAGTATTTT,CASSWQIGGQGTDTQYF
-,15,TRBJ1-1,TRBV28,-,TGTGCCAGCAGTTCGCCCCAACCGGTTGGAGCTGAAGCTTTCTTT,CASSSPQPVGAEAFF
-,17,TRBJ2-6,TRBV4-1,-,TGCGCCAGCAGCCAAGATCATGATTACTCTGGGGCCAACGTCCTGACTTTC,CASSQDHDYSGANVLTF
-,13,TRBJ2-7,TRBV15,-,TGTGCCACCAGCAACGTGATGGGGGAGACTCCACAATTC,CATSNVMGETPQF
-,14,TRBJ1-5,TRBV5-4,-,TGTGCCAGCAGCTTGGATCAACGGGCAACGCCCCAGCATTTT,CASSLDQRATPQHF
-,15,TRBJ2-6,TRBV2,-,TGTGCCAGCACCGGAGAGGGCTCTGGGGCCAACGTCCTGACTTTC,CASTGEGSGANVLTF
TRBD1,14,TRBJ1-2,TRBV7-8,-,TGTGCCAGCAGCTTCCAGGGGGCGGGGGATGGCTACACCTTC,CASSFQGAGDGYTF
-,15,TRBJ2-1,TRBV7-2,-,TGTGCCAGCAGCTTTGATATCGGCGGATACAATGAGCAGTTCTTC,CASSFDIGGYNEQFF
-,14,TRBJ1-2,TRBV4-1,-,TGCGCCAGCAGCCGAGAGAGGGGGAGCTATGGCTACACCTTC,CASSRERGSYGYTF
TRBD2,16,TRBJ2-5,TRBV25-1,-,TGTGCCAGCGCACGGGGACTAGCGGGAGTTGGGGAGACCCAGTACTTC,CASARGLAGVGETQYF
TRBD1,14,TRBJ2-2,TRBV6-4,-,TGTGCCAGCAGTCGGACAGGGAGAACCGGGGAGCTGTTTTTT,CASSRTGRTGELFF
TRBD1,15,TRBJ2-7,TRBV28,-,TGTGCCAGCAGTGGTCAGGGGGCGCGTCCCTACGAGCAGTACTTC,CASSGQGARPYEQYF
-,14,TRBJ1-1,TRBV9,-,TGTGCCAGCAGCAGCCGGGCCGGGCCCACTGAAGCTTTCTTT,CASSSRAGPTEAFF
-,13,TRBJ2-5,TRBV4-1,-,TGCGCCAGCAGCCAGGCAGACCAAGAGACCCAGTACTTC,CASSQADQETQYF
-,10,TRBJ2-7,TRBV7-9,few,TGTGCCAGCGGGGTCGACGAGCAGTACTTC,CASGVDEQYF